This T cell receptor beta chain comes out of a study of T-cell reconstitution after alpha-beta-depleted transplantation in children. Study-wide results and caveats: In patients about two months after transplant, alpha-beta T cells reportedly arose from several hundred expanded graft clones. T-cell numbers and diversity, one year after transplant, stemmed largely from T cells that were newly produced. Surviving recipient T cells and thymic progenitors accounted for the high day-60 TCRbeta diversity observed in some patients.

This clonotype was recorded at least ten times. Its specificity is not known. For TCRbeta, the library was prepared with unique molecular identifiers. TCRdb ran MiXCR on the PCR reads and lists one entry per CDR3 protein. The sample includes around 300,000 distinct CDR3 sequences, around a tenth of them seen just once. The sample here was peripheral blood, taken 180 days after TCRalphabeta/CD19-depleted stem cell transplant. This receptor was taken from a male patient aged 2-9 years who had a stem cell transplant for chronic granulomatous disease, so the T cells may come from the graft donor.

Here the CDR3 reads CASSLLYGNTGELFF. CDR3 DNA: TGTGCCAGCAGCTTACTGTACGGTAACACCGGGGAGCTGTTTTTT. The chain combines TRBV13 with TRBJ2-2; no reliable D call. The CDR3 runs 15 residues. Germline V gene data show CDR1 as PRHDT and CDR2 as FYEKMQ (reference sequence). V was pared by 2 bases and J by 2 bases, with 9 bases between.